This T cell receptor beta chain was profiled in a study of beta chain features in type 1 diabetes (dated by TCRdb to between 2017 and 2018). The study in broad terms: Patients and healthy donors did not differ in mean age, gender distribution, total cell number or subset yield. A total of 90 million to 120 million sorted cells were examined across all samples, and a strong correlation was observed between cell number per subset and RNA yield. The study compared TCRB repertoires of sorted circulating CD4+ T cell subsets between recently diagnosed type 1 diabetes patients and matched healthy donors. Whereas all 28 donors provided naive and central memory subsets, regulatory and stem cell-like memory subsets were isolated from just 8 patients and about 8 healthy donors. The research as a whole found: Type 1 diabetes patients showed a moderate but significant shortening of TCRB CDR3 length in all four CD4+ subsets. Because the HLA sub-analyses included only small numbers of individuals, any influence of HLA type on TCRB rearrangement was left unresolved. Because cDNA was sequenced instead of genomic DNA, activated cells with high expression could be over-represented, although the groups did not differ in activation or CD3 levels. Fewer insertions and more nucleotide deletions at VDJ recombination sites were observed in patients with type 1 diabetes, implying thymic rearrangement abnormalities. Shorter templates might have been favored by PCR, but patient and control samples were amplified and corrected together, so both groups would have been affected equally by any skew. Naive, central memory and regulatory TCRB repertoires appeared more similar among patients than among healthy donors.

The High Capacity cDNA Reverse Transcription Kit was used to reverse transcribe all of the isolated RNA, meaning that expressed TCRB transcripts were what got sequenced. Naive, central memory and regulatory T cell samples underwent deep immunoSEQ sequencing, averaging about 3.3 million total reads per sample. After sorted cells were lysed in RLT buffer, RNA was extracted with DNase-treated RNeasy Micro or Mini kits, with the choice depending on cell number. To prevent cross-contamination, every cell subset was processed on its own, while patient and healthy donor samples were processed together. Using the immunoSEQ multiplex PCR, TCRB sequences were amplified from cDNA into 87-bp fragments spanning the CDR3 region. The amplicons were sequenced using the Illumina HiSeq platform. Under the source paper's analysis protocol: PCR bias was computationally corrected using synthetic template baselines, reads within Hamming distance 2 were collapsed, and singletons that could not be merged were discarded. Reads were aligned to IMGT to assign V, D and J genes, CDR3 length, and insertions or deletions at six rearrangement sites. Within each subset, clonotype counts were normalized to the number of sorted cells before true diversity and Gini coefficients were calculated with the tcR R package. The overlap coefficient, calculated on TCRB nucleotide sequences, was used to quantify repertoire sharing. Out-of-frame TCRB sequences from naive cells were analyzed to stand in for the pre-selection repertoire. Entries here come from immuneACCESS through TCRdb and include only in-frame sequences with V and J called. Some clones fail to appear in such tables; in the studies checked, an unresolved V gene covers under half of the shortfall, and the cause of the remainder is unknown. That table furnishes V, J and clone size, whereas the DNA furnished D and trimming. In this sample the table shows 900,000 or so clones, roughly 15% of which occur a single time. The biggest ten clones account for roughly 0.025% of the sample.

The CDR3 has 10 amino acids, counting the end cysteine and phenylalanine. The kept DNA is CDR3 alone, 30 bases in frame from the first base. Trimming costs V 5 bases and J 9 bases, and their ends lie 5 bases apart. From a lookup of the germline V gene (reference sequence), CDR1 and CDR2 are SEHNR and FQNEAQ. Each donor gave one peripheral blood draw, averaging approximately 0.11 L, which was collected into heparinised tubes. Naive, central memory, regulatory and stem cell-like memory CD4+ T cells were sorted on a BD FACSAria II using a panel including CD45RO, CCR7, CD25, CD127, CD95 and CD27. All sorted populations exceeded 95% purity. PBMCs were separated immediately by Lymphoprep density gradient centrifugation and were stained directly, without being cultured. To minimize batch effects, samples were stained and sorted in pairs, one healthy donor with one patient per experiment. This clone was recorded at least ten times. Its specific antigen is unknown. No much larger clone exists at a distance of one base, and base qualities are not known.

This TCR derives from a woman aged 18-35 years in good health. The sample taken for sequencing was naive CD4+ T cells from blood. The cell subset or site label of this sample denotes: true naive CD4+ T cells. The rearrangement joined TRBV7-9 to TRBJ2-1; the D gene is unclear. CDR3 protein: CASSGGEQFF. Read as DNA, the sequence is TGTGCCAGCAGCGGTGGTGAGCAGTTCTTC.